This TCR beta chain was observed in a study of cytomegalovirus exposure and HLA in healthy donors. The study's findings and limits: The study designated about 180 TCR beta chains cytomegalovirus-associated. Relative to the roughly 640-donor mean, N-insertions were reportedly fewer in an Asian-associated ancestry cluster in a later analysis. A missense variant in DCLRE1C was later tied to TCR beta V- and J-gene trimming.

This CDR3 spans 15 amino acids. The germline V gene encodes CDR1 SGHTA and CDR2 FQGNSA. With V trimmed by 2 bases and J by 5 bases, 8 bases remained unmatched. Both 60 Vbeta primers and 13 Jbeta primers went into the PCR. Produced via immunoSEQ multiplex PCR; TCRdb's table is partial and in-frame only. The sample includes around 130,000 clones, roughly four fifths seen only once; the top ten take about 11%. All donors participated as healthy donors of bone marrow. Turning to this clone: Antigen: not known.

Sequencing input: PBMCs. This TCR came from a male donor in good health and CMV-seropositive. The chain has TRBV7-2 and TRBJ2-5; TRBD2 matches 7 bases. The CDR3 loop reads CASSLNGLGSETQYF. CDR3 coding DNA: TGTGCCAGCAGCTTAAATGGACTAGGCTCTGAGACCCAGTACTTC.